Sequencing of this T cell receptor (beta chain) was carried out in a study of blood T cell repertoires in COVID-19. CDR1 SGHAT and CDR2 FQNNGV come from the germline V gene. This CDR3 has 15 residues. The ends lost 10 bases at V and 5 bases at J; junction bases unmatched: 15. Measured with immunoSEQ multiplex PCR; TCRdb has only the in-frame clones, and not every one. The repertoire holds some 300,000 clones, with about 89% as singletons. Input material: PBMCs or T cells enriched from blood (not recorded which). The TCR comes from a woman between 40 and 55 years old who had recovered from COVID-19. This chain connects TRBV11-2 to TRBJ2-5; 8 nucleotides agree with TRBD2. The CDR3, as DNA: TGTGCCACCACGCCGGCCGGGGGGGCCCTGGAGACCCAGTACTTC. This sequence encodes CATTPAGGALETQYF. The full variable domain, in which reference TRBV11-2 and TRBJ2-5 provide the parts outside the CDR3, is EAGVAQSPRYKIIEKRQSVAFWCNPISGHATLYWYQQILGQGPKLLIQFQNNGVVDDSQLPKDRFSAERLKGVDSTLKIQPAKLEDSAVYLCATTPAGGALETQYFGPGTRLLVL.